The entry that follows covers one TCR beta chain sequence. The junction differs from germline at one of its ends, possibly a read error. Primers for the PCR totalled 60 Vbeta and 13 Jbeta. The data were produced by immunoSEQ multiplex PCR, yet TCRdb's version contains in-frame clones alone and is incomplete. The sample has approximately 160,000 clones, about 76% seen once. CDR3 length equals 16 residues. Germline CDR1 reads SGHRS; CDR2 reads YFSETQ. The entry originates in a study of cytomegalovirus exposure and HLA in healthy donors. The receptor was derived from a male donor in good health and CMV-seropositive. Sequencing input: PBMCs. This chain joins TRBV5-1 and TRBJ2-2, with 9 bases that match TRBD1. CDR3 protein: CASSMGGTGNPGELFF. CDR3 sequence (DNA): TGCGCCAGCAGCATGGGGGGGACAGGGAACCCCGGGGAGCTGTTTTTT.